These T cell receptor beta chains were read from a single sample in a study of neoadjuvant anti-PD-1 for oral cavity cancer. The repertoire was sequenced with immunoSEQ multiplex PCR; TCRdb's copy has only in-frame clones and lacks some. Here the sample spans approximately 7,200 clones, 50% to 60% being singletons. Here the sequenced sample was tumor tissue, taken before nivolumab (anti-PD-1) treatment. Receptor source: a person aged 35 to 85 with oral cavity squamous cell carcinoma. The CDR3 runs from the conserved cysteine through the conserved F or W.

TRBV5-1 | CASSQQGAGELFF
TRBV6-4 | CASSDRTGSNEQFF
TRBV15 | CATSRAQGRYWNTEAFF
TRBV7-9 | CASSFYGQGTGNTIYF
TRBV6-1 | CASSPGQAVLFIPF
TRBV25-1 | CASSDTVGDTQYF
TRBV5-1 | CASSFGRSNTDTQYF
TRBV6-1 | CASSFEGLGQPQHF
TRBV5-4 | CASSQAGANTEAFF
TRBV6-1 | CASSEPFGTASYEQYF
TRBV6-6 | CASSPRERGYTF
TRBV6-6 | CASNSVLVGNQPQHF
TRBV6-1 | CASSDLAGQGNQPQHF
TRBV9 | CASSVGSGEQAGELFF
TRBV5-1 | CASSPSGNTGELFF
TRBV14 | CASSQDKGTRTDTQYF
TRBV18 | CASSPDPQWDGYTF
TRBV7-9 | CASSSLAVYGELFF
TRBV18 | CASSPRTGVYNSPLHF
TRBV5-4 | CAGSRETGELFF
TRBV7-9 | CASSLNERGYTF
TRBV18 | CASSPGDRNTEAFF
TRBV5-4 | CASSLGTTDTQYF